The entry below describes one T cell receptor beta chain. The source of the sample is a study of blood T cell repertoires in COVID-19. Study summary: Specimens from acute and convalescent COVID-19 originated in the United States, Italy and Spain. PBMCs, B-cell-depleted T cells, or T cells were the source of the cDNA or gDNA that made up the material.

The repertoire was sequenced with immunoSEQ multiplex PCR; TCRdb's copy has only in-frame clones and lacks some. The sample lists about 240,000 clones, approximately 80% occurring once. Between the trimmed V and J ends, which lost 3 bases and 6 bases, there was a span of 14 bases. This CDR3 is 14 amino acids long. CDR1 and CDR2 (germline): MDHEN, SYDVKM. The sequence came from a young woman with acute or convalescent COVID-19. The rearrangement joins TRBV28 to TRBJ1-2; no clear D. Specimen: peripheral blood. The CDR3 coding sequence is TGTGCCAGCAGTTTCAACAGTGGGAGGAATGGCTACACCTTC. Its protein is CASSFNSGRNGYTF.